This is a list of T cell receptor beta chains from one sample in a study of shared clonotypes between healthy human individuals. Repertoires were generated with immunoSEQ multiplex PCR, while TCRdb's copy carries only in-frame clones and drops some. The profile covers about 490,000 clones, with 65% to 80% appearing a single time and approximately 12% taken by the ten largest. The sample consisted of PBMCs. These receptors all come from a woman aged 40 to 49 in good health. Some clones in this sample may be carry-over from other donors' samples. Each CDR3 is given with its conserved first and last residue. The order of the fields is clone size, CDR3 length, J gene, V gene, CDR3 protein. Size tells how often a clone was seen (once, few, many) or the class of an expanded clone, and some rows leave it out.

.	14	TRBJ1-3	TRBV18	CASSPGTGENTIYF
.	16	TRBJ1-4	TRBV4-3	CASSQRGGTTNEKLFF
.	14	TRBJ2-1	TRBV7-6	CASSLGQGRNEQFF
.	14	TRBJ1-1	TRBV5-6	CASSLSPSDTEAFF
once	14	TRBJ1-2	TRBV7-9	CASRPSLGSEGYTF
few	14	TRBJ2-2	TRBV27	CASSSSFNTGELFF
.	13	TRBJ1-1	TRBV6-1	CASRAGKNTEAFF
.	15	TRBJ1-5	TRBV30	CAWSVDGNNVQPQHF
.	19	TRBJ1-5	TRBV9	CASSVGGLWDSNSNQPQHF
.	12	TRBJ2-2	TRBV9	CASTLDGGELFF
.	17	TRBJ1-2	TRBV28	CASSLRGQGAGNYGYTF
.	16	TRBJ2-7	TRBV28	CASSHETSGGLGEQYF
.	13	TRBJ2-1	TRBV30	CASTGTSSNEQFF
once	14	TRBJ1-2	TRBV5-1	CASSLGAAAYGYTF